These 24 T cell receptor beta chains came from one sample sequenced in a study of CD8+ T cells in alopecia areata. Investigators isolated RNA and reverse transcribed it into cDNA to act as the sequencing template. TCRdb's copy holds only in-frame clones and misses some; the assay was immunoSEQ multiplex PCR. The profile shows 200,000 to 250,000 clones, 50% to 60% of them singletons. The sequenced sample was CD4+ T cells sorted from blood, obtained at week 0. The receptor source for this set is a human donor with alopecia areata.

The table lists this clone with a count of one. CDR3 sequence (DNA): TGTGCCAGCTCTGAGAGGGAAAAACTGTTTTTT. Amino acids: CASSEREKLFF. This chain uses TRBV6-6 with TRBJ1-4; D is unresolved. V gave up 8 bases and J gave up 8 bases, with 9 bases separating them. The CDR3 spans 11 residues. Germline V CDR1 and CDR2: MNHNY, SVGAGI (reference sequence).

The rearrangement links TRBV4-1 to TRBJ1-2; 8 positions agree with TRBD1. After removal of 1 base from V and 11 bases from J, the junction contained 15 bases not matched to a gene. CDR1 is MGHRA, CDR2 YSYEKL, per germline. The CDR3 covers 16 residues. CDR3 in amino acids: CASSQVLRTGTIRYTF. The CDR3 DNA reads TGCGCCAGCAGCCAAGTACTGAGGACAGGGACTATTCGGTACACCTTC.

V gene TRBV4-1 combines with J gene TRBJ1-1; D gene unclear. CDR1 MGHRA and CDR2 YSYEKL come from the germline V gene. The CDR3 loop spans 19 amino acids. Trimming stripped 4 bases from V and 4 bases from J, with 28 bases between. The CDR3 DNA is TGCGCCAGCAGCCCCCAGGCCCGTTGGAAACTCGCCACGGGCACTGAAGCTTTCTTT. Its translation: CASSPQARWKLATGTEAFF.

The chain carries TRBV7-2 and TRBJ1-4; D is perhaps TRBD1 (5 bases). Germline assignment: CDR1 SGHTA and CDR2 FQGNSA. V lost 5 bases and J 4 bases, leaving 14 bases between the germline ends. CDR3 length: 15 amino acids. CDR3 DNA sequence: TGTGCCAGCAGCCAAGATGGGGGATATAATGAAAAACTGTTTTTT. This codes for CASSQDGGYNEKLFF.

The rearrangement links TRBV5-1 to TRBJ2-1; the D gene is possibly TRBD2 (6 bases). The germline gives CDR1 SGHRS, CDR2 YFSETQ. The CDR3 loop spans 15 amino acids. V was trimmed by 4 bases and J by 4 bases, leaving 15 bases between them. In DNA, the CDR3 is TGCGCCAGCAGCCTGGAGGGGAGCCCATACAATGAGCAGTTCTTC. Amino acid sequence: CASSLEGSPYNEQFF.

This clone came up once. The chain has TRBV29-1 and TRBJ2-3, with D maybe TRBD2 (6 bases). The germline CDR1 and CDR2 sequences are SQVTM and ANQGSEA. Between the trimmed V and J ends, which lost 5 bases and 1 base, there was a span of 13 bases. There are 14 residues in the CDR3. DNA of the CDR3: TGCAGCGTTAGAGTTTCGGGGGGCACAGATACGCAGTATTTT. This codes for CSVRVSGGTDTQYF.

V and J are TRBV7-9 and TRBJ1-2; no clear D. The V end lost 1 base, the J end lost 1 base, and 7 bases lay between the germline ends. From germline, CDR1 is SEHNR and CDR2 FQNEAQ (reference sequence). This CDR3 has 14 residues. CDR3: CASSLGANNYGYTF. CDR3 in DNA: TGTGCCAGCAGCTTAGGGGCAAATAACTATGGCTACACCTTC. The whole variable domain, remainder taken from reference TRBV7-9 and TRBJ1-2, is DTGVSQNPRHKITKRGQNVTFRCDPISEHNRLYWYRQTLGQGPEFLTYFQNEAQLEKSRLLSDRFSAERPKGSFSTLEIQRTEQGDSAMYLCASSLGANNYGYTFGSGTRLTVV.

The rearrangement uses TRBV5-1 and TRBJ2-2; D call uncertain. CDR3 length: 14 amino acids. V shed 4 bases and J shed 8 bases, with 15 bases lying between them. The V gene's germline CDR1 is SGHRS and CDR2 YFSETQ. This CDR3 reads CASSPGLLVGELFF. Written as DNA, the CDR3 is TGCGCCAGCAGCCCTGGCCTTCTGGTAGGGGAGCTGTTTTTT.

This sequence joins TRBV15 and TRBJ2-1; possibly TRBD1 for D (5 bases). V lost 3 bases to trimming and J lost 8 bases, with 20 bases between them. Germline CDR1 reads LNHNV; CDR2 reads YYDKDF (reference sequence). This CDR3 is 16 amino acids long. CDR3 nucleotide sequence: TGTGCCACCAGCAGGGGGCTAGGACCAGACCGATATGAGCAGTTCTTC. Protein sequence: CATSRGLGPDRYEQFF.

The chain couples TRBV4-1 to TRBJ2-1; TRBD2 agrees at 7 bases. V trimming: 1 base; J trimming: 6 bases; junction bases outside the gene matches: 9. Germline lookup yields CDR1 MGHRA and CDR2 YSYEKL. CDR3 length: 16 amino acids. Here the CDR3 reads CASSQVGREKGNEQFF. The CDR3 coding sequence is TGCGCCAGCAGCCAAGTCGGGCGGGAGAAAGGCAATGAGCAGTTCTTC.

The chain has TRBV19 and TRBJ1-1; perhaps TRBD1 as D (5 bases). V was shortened by 3 bases and J by 1 base, with 15 bases between the two germline ends. The germline V gene encodes CDR1 LNHDA and CDR2 SQIVND (reference sequence). The CDR3 has 16 residues. The CDR3 protein is CASSIEGIQRNTEAFF. Here the CDR3 DNA reads TGTGCCAGTAGTATTGAGGGGATCCAACGGAACACTGAAGCTTTCTTT. The whole variable domain, filled in from reference TRBV19 and TRBJ1-1, reads DGGITQSPKYLFRKEGQNVTLSCEQNLNHDAMYWYRQDPGQGLRLIYYSQIVNDFQKGDIAEGYSVSREKKESFPLTVTSAQKNPTAFYLCASSIEGIQRNTEAFFGQGTRLTVV.

This rearrangement joins TRBV5-1 to TRBJ2-1; 13 nucleotides agree with TRBD2. The CDR3 is 17 amino acids. Germline V gives CDR1 SGHRS, CDR2 YFSETQ. With V trimmed by 3 bases and J by 9 bases, 12 bases remained unmatched. The CDR3 DNA is TGCGCCAGCAGCTCCCGGACTAGCGGGAGAACCCACGGTGAGCAGTTCTTC. It specifies CASSSRTSGRTHGEQFF. Based on the CDR3 plus reference TRBV5-1 and TRBJ2-1, the full variable domain is KAGVTQTPRYLIKTRGQQVTLSCSPISGHRSVSWYQQTPGQGLQFLFEYFSETQRNKGNFPGRFSGRQFSNSRSEMNVSTLELGDSALYLCASSSRTSGRTHGEQFFGPGTRLTVL.

The rearrangement joins TRBV6-6 to TRBJ2-3, with D perhaps TRBD1 or TRBD2 (5 bases each). This CDR3 spans 14 amino acids. Trimming pared 10 bases from V and 4 bases from J, leaving 18 bases between. Looked up from germline, CDR1 is MNHNY and CDR2 is SVGAGI (reference sequence). CDR3 bases: TGTGCCACTCAAGGGACGGGCCGCGCAGATACGCAGTATTTT. It codes for CATQGTGRADTQYF.

This clone came up a few times. This rearrangement joins TRBV5-1 to TRBJ2-5, with D maybe TRBD2 (6 bases). The V end was cut by 7 bases, the J end by 1 base, with 14 bases between. CDR3 length: 14 residues. Germline CDR1 reads SGHRS; CDR2 reads YFSETQ. CDR3 DNA: TGCGCCAGCTCACAGAGGGGAGGCCAAGAGACCCAGTACTTC. This codes for CASSQRGGQETQYF.

The chain carries TRBV29-1 and TRBJ2-5, with D possibly TRBD2 on 5 matching bases. V was cut by 2 bases and J by 6 bases, with 16 bases left in between. There are 14 residues in the CDR3. CDR1 and CDR2 from the germline V gene are SQVTM and ANQGSEA. The CDR3 sequence: CSVESVVGRQTQYF. As DNA, the CDR3 is TGCAGCGTTGAATCGGTTGTAGGGAGACAGACCCAGTACTTC.

A few counts support this clone. J is TRBJ1-5 and V is TRBV19, with D tentatively TRBD1 (6 bases). Trimming stripped 9 bases from V and 4 bases from J, with 28 bases between. This CDR3 region has 18 residues. The germline CDR1 and CDR2 sequences are LNHDA and SQIVND (reference sequence). DNA of the CDR3: TGTGCCAGCAATGCTTTTGGGGGCAGGGGAGTTGAAAATCAGCCCCAGCATTTT. Amino acids: CASNAFGGRGVENQPQHF.

CDR3 DNA: TGTGCCAGCAGTTCGAACAGGGGTATTGGCACCGGGGAGCTGTTTTTT. This sequence encodes CASSSNRGIGTGELFF. V and J are TRBV6-5 and TRBJ2-2; 7 nucleotides agree with TRBD1. Unmatched junction bases numbered 9, after V lost 4 bases and J lost 4 bases. CDR1 and CDR2 (germline): MNHEY, SVGAGI. The CDR3 runs to 16 residues.

This chain connects TRBV29-1 to TRBJ2-5; perhaps TRBD2 as D (6 bases). Trimming removed 7 bases at V and 5 bases at J, with 20 bases between. There are 14 residues in the CDR3. The germline V gene encodes CDR1 SQVTM and CDR2 ANQGSEA. This CDR3 reads CSATRAEGAETQYF. The CDR3 coding sequence is TGCAGCGCCACTCGTGCGGAGGGCGCGGAGACCCAGTACTTC.

V gene TRBV6-1 combines with J gene TRBJ1-1, with D perhaps TRBD1 (5 bases). The CDR3 spans 13 residues. Trimming cost V 3 bases and J 10 bases, with 15 bases left between them. Germline V CDR1 and CDR2: MNHNS, SASEGT. The CDR3 DNA reads as TGTGCCAGCAGTGAGCAGGGACGCGTATCAGCTTTCTTT. It translates to CASSEQGRVSAFF.

This clone is a singleton in its sample. The chain employs TRBV6-5 and TRBJ1-1; a possible D gene is TRBD1 (6 bases). The V gene's germline CDR1 is MNHEY and CDR2 SVGAGI. With 6 bases removed from V and 4 bases from J, the gap between germline ends came to 15 bases. The CDR3 loop spans 14 amino acids. CDR3 sequence reads: CASSRQASTTEAFF. The CDR3 DNA reads as TGTGCCAGCAGCCGACAGGCCAGCACCACTGAAGCTTTCTTT.

The J gene is TRBJ2-7, the V gene TRBV27; a weak D match, TRBD1 (6 bases). The CDR3 extends over 12 amino acids. Germline-derived CDR1 and CDR2 are MNHEY and SMNVEV (reference sequence). The V gene lost 3 bases and the J gene lost 5 bases, with 8 bases spanning the gap. The CDR3 is CASSFQGNEQYF. The CDR3 DNA reads TGTGCCAGCAGTTTCCAGGGGAACGAGCAGTACTTC.

This chain joins TRBV5-4 and TRBJ1-4; TRBD1 aligns across 9 bases. The CDR3 length is 16 residues. V was clipped by 4 bases and J by 7 bases; unmatched bases: 11. Germline V gene lookup returns CDR1 SGHNT and CDR2 YYREEE (reference sequence). The CDR3 nucleotides read TGTGCCAGCAGCCTTTTGACCGGGACAGGGACTGAAAAACTGTTTTTT. This codes for CASSLLTGTGTEKLFF.

In its sample, this clone was seen once. CDR3 in DNA: TGTGCCAGCAGCTTAGAGACTTCCGCGAACACCGGGGAGCTGTTTTTT. Amino acids: CASSLETSANTGELFF. V gene TRBV7-3 combines with J gene TRBJ2-2, with unresolved D. Germline V gives CDR1 SGHTA, CDR2 FQGTGA. The CDR3 is 16 amino acids. V lost 2 bases, J lost 0 bases, and 10 bases lay in between.

The V and J genes are TRBV30 and TRBJ1-5; weak D call: TRBD1 (5 bases). Germline loops: CDR1 GTSNPN, CDR2 SVGIG (reference sequence). The germline V and J ends were trimmed by 5 bases and 1 base, with 18 bases remaining between them. This CDR3 has 16 residues. CDR3 coding DNA: TGTGCCTGGGCCGCCCGGGGCTTCTGGAGCAATCAGCCCCAGCATTTT. This gives the protein CAWAARGFWSNQPQHF.